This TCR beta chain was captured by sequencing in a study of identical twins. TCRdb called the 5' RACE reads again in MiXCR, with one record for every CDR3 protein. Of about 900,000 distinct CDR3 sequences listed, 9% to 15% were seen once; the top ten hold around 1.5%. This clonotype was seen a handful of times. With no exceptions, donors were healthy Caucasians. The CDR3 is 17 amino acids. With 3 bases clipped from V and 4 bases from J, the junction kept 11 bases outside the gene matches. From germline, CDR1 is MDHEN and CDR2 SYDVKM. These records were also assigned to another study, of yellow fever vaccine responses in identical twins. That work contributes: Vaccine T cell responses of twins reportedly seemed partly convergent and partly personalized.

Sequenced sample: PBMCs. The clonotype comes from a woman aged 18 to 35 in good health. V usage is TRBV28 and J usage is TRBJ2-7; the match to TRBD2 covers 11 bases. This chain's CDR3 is CASSLRLLAGVLYEQYF. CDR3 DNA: TGTGCCAGCAGTTTGAGGCTACTAGCGGGAGTCTTGTACGAGCAGTACTTC.